The 4 T cell receptor beta chains below all came from one sample that was sequenced in a study of blood T cell repertoires in COVID-19. Produced via immunoSEQ multiplex PCR; TCRdb's table is partial and in-frame only. This table holds roughly 38,000 clones, just under 75% found once. Sequencing was carried out using peripheral blood. The origin of the receptors is an older man with COVID-19, enrolled during active disease.

The chain uses TRBV3-1 (or the pseudogene TRBV3-2) and TRBJ2-2; 13 nucleotides line up with TRBD2. Germline V gene data show CDR1 as LGHDT and CDR2 as YNNKEL (reference sequence). The V segment lost 6 bases and the J segment 7 bases; nucleotides outside the gene matches: 8. The CDR3 covers 16 residues. The CDR3 loop reads CASRRTSGRQGGELFF. DNA for the CDR3: TGTGCCAGCAGGCGGACTAGCGGGAGACAAGGCGGGGAGCTGTTTTTT.

The V gene is TRBV5-6, the J gene TRBJ2-3; TRBD1 might be the D (6 bases). Germline assignment: CDR1 SGHDT and CDR2 YYEEEE. This CDR3 is built from 16 residues. Trimming took 4 bases from V and 0 from J, leaving 15 bases between them. CDR3 DNA: TGTGCCAGCAGCCTGCGGTCAGGGGTGAGCACAGATACGCAGTATTTT. Protein: CASSLRSGVSTDTQYF. The full variable domain, with the rest looked up from reference TRBV5-6 and TRBJ2-3, is DAGVTQSPTHLIKTRGQQVTLRCSPKSGHDTVSWYQQALGQGPQFIFQYYEEEERQRGNFPDRFSGHQFPNYSSELNVNALLLGDSALYLCASSLRSGVSTDTQYFGPGTRLTVL.

The J gene is TRBJ1-5, the V gene TRBV19; D perhaps matches TRBD1 (5 bases). Germline CDR1 is LNHDA and CDR2 is SQIVND (reference sequence). With 5 bases removed from V and 5 bases from J, the gap between germline ends came to 16 bases. This CDR3 region has 15 residues. For the CDR3, the DNA is TGTGCCAGTAGTTGGGGCCTTTTGAACGATCAGCCCCAGCATTTT. Protein: CASSWGLLNDQPQHF.

CDR3 nucleotides: TGTGCCTTTCAGGGTTCCGGCTACACCTTC. It translates to CAFQGSGYTF. The J gene is TRBJ1-2, the V gene TRBV2, with D maybe TRBD1 (5 bases). From germline, CDR1 is SNHLY and CDR2 FYNNEI. Deletions cut 11 bases from V and 8 bases from J, with 12 bases between. This CDR3 contains 10 residues.